This T cell receptor (beta chain) was captured by sequencing in a study of blood T cells in healthy people across ages. Study-wide points: In long-lived donors, naive CD4+ cell counts and diversity exceeded those of aged donors. The unknown donor CMV status may have confounded expanded clonotype changes.

There are 18 residues in the CDR3. Germline V gene data show CDR1 as KGHDR and CDR2 as SFDVKD. V lost 3 bases and J lost 0, with 17 bases in between. Of note for this clonotype: The antigen is unknown.

Together with a sample-barcoded 5' primer, a J-beta primer mix was included in a second PCR lasting about 7 to 11 cycles. TCRdb fed the 5' RACE reads into MiXCR, producing one record per CDR3 protein. The repertoire has fewer than 2,000,000 distinct CDR3 sequences, 35% to 50% of them found once; the top ten carry about 21%. The authors isolated at least 7 million PBMCs per sample. Total RNA amounts of at least 6 micrograms were extracted per sample. The specimen sequenced was blood. This clonotype was obtained from a human donor in good health. V is TRBV24-1 and J is TRBJ2-1, with D perhaps TRBD1 or TRBD2 (6 bases each). Written as DNA, the CDR3 is TGTGCCACCAGTGATCCGGACTATGCCAGGGGCTCCTACAATGAGCAGTTCTTC. This translates into CATSDPDYARGSYNEQFF.